The T cell receptor (beta chain) under discussion was sequenced for a study of blood T cell repertoires in COVID-19. Looking at the study overall: COVID-19 samples collected from the United States, Italy and Spain covered acute and convalescent phases. Sources were T cells, B-cell-depleted T cells, or PBMCs; the material itself was cDNA or gDNA.

V lost 6 bases to trimming and J lost 2 bases, with 8 bases between them. CDR1 is SGDLS, CDR2 YYNGEE, per germline. This CDR3 spans 13 amino acids. Per the original data handling: Reference gene primer amplification in the assay estimated nucleated cell counts. Clones were sequenced by immunoSEQ multiplex PCR, and TCRdb holds only the in-frame ones, with some missing. That table supplies the V and J calls and clone size; D and trimming were determined from the DNA. The sample includes approximately 210,000 clones, 85% to 90% of them seen just once. The clonotype comes from a woman in her seventies with acute or convalescent COVID-19. This chain connects TRBV9 to TRBJ2-2, with D possibly TRBD1 on 5 matching bases. The sequencing sample was made of peripheral blood. CDR3 amino acids: CASKRGNTGELFF. CDR3 DNA: TGTGCCAGCAAAAGGGGTAACACCGGGGAGCTGTTTTTT.